Sequencing of this TCR beta chain was carried out in a study of blood T cell repertoires in COVID-19. For the study at large: Either two negative PCRs, clearance, or symptom resolution qualified Cohort 3 donors as recovered. Acute and convalescent COVID-19 samples came from the United States, Italy and Spain.

Here immunoSEQ multiplex PCR was the method, and the copy in TCRdb shows in-frame clones only, minus some. The sample holds a few hundred thousand clones, about nine tenths seen once. The CDR3 is made up of 14 amino acids. V dropped 7 bases and J dropped 0 bases, with 13 bases sitting between them. In germline, CDR1 is SGHRS, CDR2 YFSETQ. Participants spanned ages about 18 to 100 years and resided in roughly 26 US areas. Participants were placed into cohorts based on the clinical history they reported. The rearrangement uses TRBV5-1 and TRBJ1-2; D unclear. This receptor was identified in a woman in her forties or fifties in a cohort exposed to, infected with or recovered from COVID-19 (not recorded which). Sequencing was done on a sample of PBMCs or T cells enriched from blood (not recorded which). Here the CDR3 DNA reads TGCGCCAGCCACCGGGGTGGTGCTAACTATGGCTACACCTTC. Protein: CASHRGGANYGYTF. Based on the CDR3 plus reference TRBV5-1 and TRBJ1-2, the full variable domain is KAGVTQTPRYLIKTRGQQVTLSCSPISGHRSVSWYQQTPGQGLQFLFEYFSETQRNKGNFPGRFSGRQFSNSRSEMNVSTLELGDSALYLCASHRGGANYGYTFGSGTRLTVV.